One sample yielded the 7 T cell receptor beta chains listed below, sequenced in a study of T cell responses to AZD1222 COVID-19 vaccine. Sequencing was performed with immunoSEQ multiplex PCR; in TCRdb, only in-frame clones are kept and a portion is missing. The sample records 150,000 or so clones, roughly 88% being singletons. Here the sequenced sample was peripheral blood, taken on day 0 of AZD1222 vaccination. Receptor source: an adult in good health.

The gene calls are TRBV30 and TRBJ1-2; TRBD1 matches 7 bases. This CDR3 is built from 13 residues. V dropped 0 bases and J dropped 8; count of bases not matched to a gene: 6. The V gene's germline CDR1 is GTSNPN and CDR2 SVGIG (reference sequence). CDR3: CAWSVPGGRGYTF. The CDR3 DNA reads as TGTGCCTGGAGTGTACCAGGGGGTAGGGGCTACACCTTC.

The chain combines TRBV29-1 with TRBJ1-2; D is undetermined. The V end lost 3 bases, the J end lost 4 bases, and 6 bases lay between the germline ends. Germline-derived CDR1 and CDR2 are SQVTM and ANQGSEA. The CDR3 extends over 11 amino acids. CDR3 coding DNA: TGCAGCGTTGAGGGCGGCTATGGCTACACCTTC. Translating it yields CSVEGGYGYTF.

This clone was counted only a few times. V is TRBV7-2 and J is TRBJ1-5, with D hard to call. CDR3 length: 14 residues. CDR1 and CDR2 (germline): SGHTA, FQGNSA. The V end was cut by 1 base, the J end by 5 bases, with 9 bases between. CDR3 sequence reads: CASSLDSGYQPQHF. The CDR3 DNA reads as TGTGCCAGCAGCTTAGATTCGGGGTATCAGCCCCAGCATTTT.

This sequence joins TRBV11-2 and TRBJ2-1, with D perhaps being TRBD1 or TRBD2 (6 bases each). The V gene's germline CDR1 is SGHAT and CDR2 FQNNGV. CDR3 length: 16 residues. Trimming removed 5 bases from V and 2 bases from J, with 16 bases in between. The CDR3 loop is CASSPGGRGPYNEQFF. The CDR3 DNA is TGTGCCAGCAGCCCCGGGGGCAGGGGACCCTACAATGAGCAGTTCTTC.

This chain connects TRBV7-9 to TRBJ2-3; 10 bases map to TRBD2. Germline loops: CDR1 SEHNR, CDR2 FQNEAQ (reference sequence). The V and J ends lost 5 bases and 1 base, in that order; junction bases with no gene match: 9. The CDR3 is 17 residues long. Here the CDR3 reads CASSHRGLAGGTDTQYF. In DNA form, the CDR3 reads TGTGCCAGCAGCCATAGGGGCCTAGCGGGGGGCACAGATACGCAGTATTTT.

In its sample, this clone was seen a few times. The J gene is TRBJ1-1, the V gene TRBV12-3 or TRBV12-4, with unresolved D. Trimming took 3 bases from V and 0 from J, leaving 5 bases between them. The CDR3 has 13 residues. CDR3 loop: CASSFQVNTEAFF. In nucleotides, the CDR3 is TGTGCCAGCAGTTTTCAGGTGAACACTGAAGCTTTCTTT.

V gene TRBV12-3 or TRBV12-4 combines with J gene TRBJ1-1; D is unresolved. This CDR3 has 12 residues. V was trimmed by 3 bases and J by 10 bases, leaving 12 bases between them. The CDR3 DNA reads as TGTGCCAGCAGTTTGGGCAGGCCAGGAGCTTTCTTT. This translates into CASSLGRPGAFF.